This TCR beta chain was profiled in a study of blood T cell repertoires in COVID-19. Looking at the study overall: Spain, Italy and the United States supplied samples that represented acute and convalescent COVID-19. T cells, B-cell-depleted T cells, or PBMCs provided the cDNA or gDNA that served as material.

The CDR3 length is 14 residues. The trim removed 6 bases at V and 4 bases at J, leaving 6 bases unmatched. The germline CDR1 and CDR2 sequences are MNHEY and SVGAGI. Authors' methods: How many nucleated cells were present was estimated from reference gene primer amplification. Only in-frame clones appear in the TCRdb table, and some are missing; sequencing was by immunoSEQ multiplex PCR. Clone size and V and J calls were adopted from that table, with D and trimming inferred from the DNA. Of over 30,000 clones listed, roughly nine tenths were seen once; the top ten hold roughly an eighth. Sequences were obtained from peripheral blood. The receptor was derived from a man between 65 and 79 years old with active COVID-19. The chain employs TRBV6-5 and TRBJ2-5, with 9 positions matching TRBD2. The CDR3 region has the DNA TGTGCCAGCAGCCGGGCTAGCGGGGCAGAGACCCAGTACTTC. Protein product: CASSRASGAETQYF.